The sequence of this T cell receptor (beta chain) was determined in a study of Graves' ophthalmopathy and Graves' hyperthyroidism (dated by TCRdb to 2017 to 2018). About the study as a whole: Peripheral blood was collected at initial diagnosis, before any treatment. To explore V-J signatures that distinguish ophthalmopathy from hyperthyroidism, a discovery set of around 100 patients was enrolled, made up of around 44 with ophthalmopathy and roughly 57 with stable hyperthyroidism. TCR beta repertoire signatures were used to distinguish Graves' ophthalmopathy from Graves' hyperthyroidism and to predict progression to ophthalmopathy. T-cell repertoires of thyroid tissue and blood were compared in over five hyperthyroidism patients. The independent validation cohort included some 19 hyperthyroidism patients plus 17 patients who later progressed from hyperthyroidism to ophthalmopathy. The approximately 100 discovery patients were divided at random into training and test sets in a 7:3 ratio. In total, approximately 140 blood samples were TCR-sequenced: fewer than 50 ophthalmopathy, around 75 hyperthyroidism and some 17 hyperthyroidism-to-ophthalmopathy patients. After sampling, hyperthyroidism patients received methimazole starting at 30 mg daily, and ophthalmopathy patients received high-dose intravenous methylprednisolone. Points the paper makes about the study in general: In validation, the model predicted ophthalmopathy progression with about 70% sensitivity and approximately 72% specificity; some 13 predicted patients were CT-confirmed with GO in a median of roughly 6.8 months. Most expanded thyroid clonotypes with a frequency above 0.001 also appeared in blood, which suggests that blood repertoires may reflect the immune response in the thyroid. No statistical method was used to set the sample size in advance, and the investigators knew which group each participant was assigned to. In cross-validation, the 13-signature model distinguished ophthalmopathy from stable hyperthyroidism with around 86% sensitivity and around 84% specificity, while in the test set the corresponding values were roughly 80% and 75%.

For repertoire sequencing, the TCR beta CDR3 regions were amplified from RNA transcripts. The first round of RT-PCR was done with HTBI primers and the Qiagen OneStep RT-PCR kit, and was followed by a second round of multiplex PCR, then size selection and purification. The libraries underwent paired-end sequencing with 100 bp reads on an Illumina HiSeq2000. Concerning the study's data processing: SOAPnuke was used to process the reads, throwing out any read that had adapters, had uncalled bases, had a mean Phred below 15, or lacked an exact constant-primer or identifier match. COPE v1.2.5 was used to merge high-quality paired reads. Clonotypes were defined as unique nucleotide sequences and were aligned to IMGT TRB V, D and J references using MiTCR v1.1. Analysis was restricted to V-J combinations with a frequency above 0.0001, which covered 98% to 99.2% of repertoires. For each V-J combination, a TCR clonal expansion and chaos score was defined as the ratio of F50 clonal expansion to chaos observed in the TCRdist matrix. Welch's t-statistics and random forest were used to reduce the features to about 14 V-J combinations, which were then used as input to a naive Bayes classifier. The similarity between thyroid and blood repertoires was quantified using the Morisita-Horn index. TCRdb applied fastp at Q25 and MiXCR to the public reads, then kept only in-frame beta chains. Each CDR3 protein gets just one entry, which takes the most common genes and DNA from the rows behind it. These V and J calls are TCRdb output, not the study's own analysis. The sample table lists approximately 160,000 distinct CDR3 sequences, just under 40% of them with a count of one. 8% to 10% of the sample is taken by the ten largest.

Ophthalmopathy patients were characterized by moderately to severely active disease, a Clinical Activity Score of at least 3, a NOSPECS grade of at least 4, and a disease duration under 3 months. Patients were excluded if they had other autoimmune diseases, uncontrolled infections, pregnancy or lactation. Clinical symptoms, serum thyroxine, TRAb, thyroid ultrasound and orbital computed tomography formed the basis of the diagnosis. PBMCs were isolated from 10 ml of fresh peripheral blood by Ficoll-Paque density gradient centrifugation. Total RNA was extracted with Trizol reagent and quality-checked on an Agilent 2100 Bioanalyzer. The CDR3 contains 13 residues, cysteine and phenylalanine counted. This entry keeps only the CDR3 DNA: 39 bases, framed from base 1. From V the trimming removes 6 bases and from J it removes 5 bases, while the gene matches leave 6 bases of the junction unaccounted for. CDR1 and CDR2, looked up from the germline V gene, are SGHTA and FQGTGA.

This clonotype was seen at least ten times. Its antigen is currently not known. Base qualities are not at hand, and no much larger clone is one base apart. The sequence was collected from a man aged 25-45 years with Graves' ophthalmopathy. Donor details come from another sample of the same person, matched by shared clones. This receptor chain uses TRBV7-3 and TRBJ1-1, with 7 junctional bases fitting TRBD1. Sequences were obtained from peripheral blood. The CDR3 in this case is CASSLLQGTEAFF. The DNA reads TGTGCCAGCAGTCTTTTACAGGGGACTGAAGCTTTCTTT.